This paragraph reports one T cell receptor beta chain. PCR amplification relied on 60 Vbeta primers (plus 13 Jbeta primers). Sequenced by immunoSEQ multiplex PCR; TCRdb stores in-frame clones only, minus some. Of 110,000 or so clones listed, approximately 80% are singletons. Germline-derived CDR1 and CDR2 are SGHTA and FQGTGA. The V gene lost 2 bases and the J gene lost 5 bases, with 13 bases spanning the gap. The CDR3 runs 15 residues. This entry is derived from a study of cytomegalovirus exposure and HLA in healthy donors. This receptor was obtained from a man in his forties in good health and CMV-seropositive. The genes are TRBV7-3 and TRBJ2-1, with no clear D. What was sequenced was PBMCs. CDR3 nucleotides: TGTGCCAGCAGCTTAGAGTACGCCACCAACAATGAGCAGTTCTTC. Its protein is CASSLEYATNNEQFF.